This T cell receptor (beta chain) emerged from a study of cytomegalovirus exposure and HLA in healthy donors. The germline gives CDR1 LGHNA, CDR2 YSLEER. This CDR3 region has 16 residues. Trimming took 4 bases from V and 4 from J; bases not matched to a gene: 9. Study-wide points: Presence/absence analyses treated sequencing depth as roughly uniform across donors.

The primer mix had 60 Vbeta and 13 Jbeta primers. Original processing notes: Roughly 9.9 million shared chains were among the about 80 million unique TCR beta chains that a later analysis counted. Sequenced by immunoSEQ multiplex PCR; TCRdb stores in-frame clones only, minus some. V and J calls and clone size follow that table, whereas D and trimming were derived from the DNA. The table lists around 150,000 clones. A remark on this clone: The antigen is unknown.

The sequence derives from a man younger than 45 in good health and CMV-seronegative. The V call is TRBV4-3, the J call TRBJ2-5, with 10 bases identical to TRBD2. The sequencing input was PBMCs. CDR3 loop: CASSRAGGPSGETQYF. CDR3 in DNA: TGCGCCAGCAGCCGAGCGGGAGGGCCCTCGGGAGAGACCCAGTACTTC.